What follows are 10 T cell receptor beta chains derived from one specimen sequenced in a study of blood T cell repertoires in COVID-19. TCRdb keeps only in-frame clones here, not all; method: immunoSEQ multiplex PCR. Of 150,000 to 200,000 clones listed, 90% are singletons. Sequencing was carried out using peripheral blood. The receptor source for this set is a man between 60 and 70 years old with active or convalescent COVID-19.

This chain's CDR3 is CASSTWGGPLREQYF. The CDR3 DNA sequence: TGTGCCAGCAGCACCTGGGGAGGGCCCTTACGGGAGCAGTACTTC. The chain has TRBV21-1 and TRBJ2-7; the tabulated D call, TRBD2, remains unverified against the DNA. TRBV21-1 is flagged as a pseudogene. The CDR3 consists of 15 residues.

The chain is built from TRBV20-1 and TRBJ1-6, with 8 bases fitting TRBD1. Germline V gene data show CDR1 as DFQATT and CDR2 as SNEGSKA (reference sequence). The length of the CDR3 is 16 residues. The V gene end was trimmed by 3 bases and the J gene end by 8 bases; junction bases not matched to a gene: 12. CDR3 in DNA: TGCAGTGCTAGTATCCCAGGGGGCCTAGCTGATTCACCCCTCCACTTT. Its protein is CSASIPGGLADSPLHF.

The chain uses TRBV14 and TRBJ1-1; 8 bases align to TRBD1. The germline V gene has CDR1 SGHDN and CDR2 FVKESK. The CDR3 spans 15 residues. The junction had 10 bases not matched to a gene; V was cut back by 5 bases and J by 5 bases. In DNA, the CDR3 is TGTGCCAGCAGCTCACATCAGGGGGCTTGGACTGAAGCTTTCTTT. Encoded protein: CASSSHQGAWTEAFF.

In DNA form, the CDR3 reads TGTGCCAGCAGCTTGTCGGGACTGAATAATTCACCCCTCCACTTT. Translation: CASSLSGLNNSPLHF. The chain carries TRBV5-5 and TRBJ1-6; possible D gene TRBD1, 5 bases. Germline V lookup: CDR1 SGHKS, CDR2 YYEKEE (reference sequence). CDR3 length: 15 amino acids. The germline V and J ends were trimmed by 1 base and 5 bases, with 10 bases remaining between them. Looking up the rest from reference TRBV5-5 and TRBJ1-6 gives the full variable domain: DAGVTQSPTHLIKTRGQQVTLRCSPISGHKSVSWYQQVLGQGPQFIFQYYEKEERGRGNFPDRFSARQFPNYSSELNVNALLLGDSALYLCASSLSGLNNSPLHFGNGTRLTVT.

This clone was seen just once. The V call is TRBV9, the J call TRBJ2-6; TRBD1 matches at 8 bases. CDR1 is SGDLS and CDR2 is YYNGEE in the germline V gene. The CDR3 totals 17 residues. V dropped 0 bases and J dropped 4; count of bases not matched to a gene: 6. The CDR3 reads CASSVGSRGLGANVLTF. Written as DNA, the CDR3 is TGTGCCAGCAGCGTAGGCTCCAGGGGGCTCGGGGCCAACGTCCTGACTTTC.

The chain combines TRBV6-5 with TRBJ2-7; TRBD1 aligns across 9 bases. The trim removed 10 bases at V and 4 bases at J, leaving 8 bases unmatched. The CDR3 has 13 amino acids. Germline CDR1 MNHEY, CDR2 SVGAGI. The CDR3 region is CATRTGEGYEQYF. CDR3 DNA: TGTGCCACCAGGACAGGGGAGGGGTACGAGCAGTACTTC.

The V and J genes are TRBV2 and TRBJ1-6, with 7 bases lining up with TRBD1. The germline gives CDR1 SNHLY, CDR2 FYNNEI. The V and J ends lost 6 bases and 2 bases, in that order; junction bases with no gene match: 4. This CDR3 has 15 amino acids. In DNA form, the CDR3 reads TGTGCCAGCAGGACAGGGAAGACCTATAATTCACCCCTCCACTTT. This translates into CASRTGKTYNSPLHF.

CDR3: CASSFQGGNTEAFF. CDR3 DNA sequence: TGTGCCAGCAGCTTTCAGGGGGGGAACACTGAAGCTTTCTTT. The V and J genes are TRBV11-2 and TRBJ1-1; 7 bases align to TRBD1. V shed 3 bases, J shed 1 base, and the junction held 2 bases outside the gene matches. CDR3 length: 14 residues. Germline-derived CDR1 and CDR2 are SGHAT and FQNNGV.

CDR3 DNA sequence: TGCGCCAGCAGCTTGGGGGGCCCAGATGGCTACACCTTC. It encodes CASSLGGPDGYTF. This chain uses TRBV5-1 with TRBJ1-2, with a tentative D call TRBD1 (5 bases). The CDR3 extends over 13 amino acids. Germline V gives CDR1 SGHRS, CDR2 YFSETQ. The germline V and J ends were trimmed by 0 bases and 6 bases, with 9 bases remaining between them.

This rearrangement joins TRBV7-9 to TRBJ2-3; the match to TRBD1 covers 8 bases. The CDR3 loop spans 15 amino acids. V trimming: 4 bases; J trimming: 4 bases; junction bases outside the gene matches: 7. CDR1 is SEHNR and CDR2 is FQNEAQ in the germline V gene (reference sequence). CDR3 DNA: TGTGCCAGCAGCTCACCGACAGGGGTATCAGATACGCAGTATTTT. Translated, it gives CASSSPTGVSDTQYF. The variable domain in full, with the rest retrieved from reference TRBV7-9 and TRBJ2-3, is DTGVSQNPRHKITKRGQNVTFRCDPISEHNRLYWYRQTLGQGPEFLTYFQNEAQLEKSRLLSDRFSAERPKGSFSTLEIQRTEQGDSAMYLCASSSPTGVSDTQYFGPGTRLTVL.